This T cell receptor (beta chain) stems from a study of shared clonotypes between healthy human individuals. Note on this clone: Its antigen is unknown.

The repertoire was sequenced with immunoSEQ multiplex PCR; TCRdb's copy has only in-frame clones and lacks some. The data show a few million clones, with just over 90% seen just once and about 0.13% held by the top ten. Study-level findings and limits: Naive subsets typically showed greater estimated richness than memory subsets.

Looked up from germline, CDR1 is MGHRA and CDR2 is YSYEKL. Trimming cost V 4 bases and J 9 bases, with 16 bases left between them. The CDR3 length is 15 residues. This sequence joins TRBV4-1 and TRBJ1-6; unclear D gene. This TCR was recovered from a man aged 18 to 30 in good health. Sequenced sample: naive CD4+ T cells sorted from blood. Subset indicated: CD45RA+ positively selected. As DNA, the CDR3 is TGCGCCAGCAGCCCGTTTGGGGTTGTGCCTTCACCCCTCCACTTT. Translated, it gives CASSPFGVVPSPLHF.